This record concerns one T cell receptor (beta chain) sequence. Its antigen remains unidentified. Average productive template count per sample was 40,000 to 45,000. Data came from immunoSEQ multiplex PCR; TCRdb stores just in-frame clones and leaves some out. This repertoire shows about 42,000 clones, approximately 78% found once; its top ten account for roughly 0.42%. These data originate in a study of STAT3 mutations in large granular lymphocyte leukemia. Study at large: Roughly half the longitudinally sequenced T-LGLL patients had canonical STAT3 mutations. Roughly 44% of treated T-LGLL patients showed hematologic response to immunosuppression. Study observations and caveats: Every T-LGLL patient had at least one immunodominant TCRbeta clonotype. A small but highly pathogenic clone may have been missed.

The clonotype was recovered from a human donor with T large granular lymphocyte leukemia. Some clones in this sample may be carry-over from other donors' samples. The sample taken for sequencing was PBMCs.

DNA of the CDR3: TGCGCCAGCAGCCCGGGACAGGGAAGTAGTGAGCAGTTCTTC. It translates to CASSPGQGSSEQFF. The chain uses TRBV4-1 and TRBJ2-1; 9 bases are shared with TRBD1. CDR1 and CDR2 (germline): MGHRA, YSYEKL. Losses at the gene ends were 4 bases for V and 9 bases for J; bases not matched to a gene: 7. The CDR3 loop spans 14 amino acids.